This T cell receptor beta chain was profiled in a study of Ad26.COV2.S vaccination and SARS-CoV-2 variants. Treatment here: over 15 received Ad26.COV2.S at low or high dose, single or two shots; several received placebo; per-sample allocation not given. The study sampled participants on day 63 after the first vaccine or placebo injection. The administered vaccine (an Ad26 vector) expressed Wuhan-strain SARS-CoV-2 spike. Measured with immunoSEQ multiplex PCR; TCRdb has only the in-frame clones, and not every one. This table has some 390,000 clones, roughly nine tenths appearing once. The V and J ends lost 4 bases and 9 bases respectively, with 16 bases between them. CDR1 and CDR2 (germline): SGHDN, FVKESK. The CDR3 spans 14 residues.

This TCR was sampled from a person aged 18-65 years who received the Ad26.COV2.S COVID-19 vaccine or a placebo. V usage is TRBV14 and J usage is TRBJ2-1; a possible D gene is TRBD2 (6 bases). The source was peripheral blood, collected in a trial of Ad26.COV2.S vaccine versus placebo. CDR3 loop: CASSPVGGRAEQFF. As DNA, the CDR3 is TGTGCCAGCAGCCCAGTCGGGGGTAGGGCTGAGCAGTTCTTC.